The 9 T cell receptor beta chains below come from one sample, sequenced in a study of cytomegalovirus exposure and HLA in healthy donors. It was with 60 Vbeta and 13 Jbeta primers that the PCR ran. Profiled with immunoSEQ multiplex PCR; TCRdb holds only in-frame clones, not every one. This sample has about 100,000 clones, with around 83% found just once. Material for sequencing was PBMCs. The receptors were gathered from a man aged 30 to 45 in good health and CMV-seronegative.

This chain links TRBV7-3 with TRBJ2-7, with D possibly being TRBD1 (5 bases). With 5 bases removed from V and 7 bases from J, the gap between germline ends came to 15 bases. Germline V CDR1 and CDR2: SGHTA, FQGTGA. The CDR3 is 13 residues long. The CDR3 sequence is CASSDDSLGEQYF. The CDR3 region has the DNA TGTGCCAGCAGCGATGACAGCCTGGGAGAGCAGTACTTC.

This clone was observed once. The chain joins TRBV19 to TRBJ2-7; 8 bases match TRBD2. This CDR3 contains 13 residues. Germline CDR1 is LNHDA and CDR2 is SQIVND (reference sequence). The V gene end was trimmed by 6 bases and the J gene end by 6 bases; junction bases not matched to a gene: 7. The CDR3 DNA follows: TGTGCCAGTAGACCGGGAGGGGCTGGCGAGCAGTACTTC. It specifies CASRPGGAGEQYF.

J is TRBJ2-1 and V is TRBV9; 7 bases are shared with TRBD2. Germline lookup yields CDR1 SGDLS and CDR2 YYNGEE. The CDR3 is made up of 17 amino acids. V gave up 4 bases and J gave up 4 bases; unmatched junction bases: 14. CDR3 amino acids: CASSPRTGTIKYNEQFF. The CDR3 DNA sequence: TGTGCCAGCAGCCCACGGACCGGGACTATAAAATACAATGAGCAGTTCTTC.

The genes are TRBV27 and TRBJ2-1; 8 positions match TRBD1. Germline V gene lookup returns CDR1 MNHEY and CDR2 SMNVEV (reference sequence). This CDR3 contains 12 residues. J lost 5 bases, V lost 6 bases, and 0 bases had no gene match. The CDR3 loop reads CASRTGDNEQFF. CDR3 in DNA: TGTGCCAGCAGGACAGGGGACAATGAGCAGTTCTTC.

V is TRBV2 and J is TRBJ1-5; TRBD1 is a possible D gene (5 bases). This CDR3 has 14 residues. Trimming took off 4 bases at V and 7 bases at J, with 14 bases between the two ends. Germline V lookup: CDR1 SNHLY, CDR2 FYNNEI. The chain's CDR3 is CASSVGQGNQPQHF. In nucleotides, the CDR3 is TGTGCCAGCAGTGTGGGTCAGGGAAACCAGCCCCAGCATTTT.

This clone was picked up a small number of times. The CDR3 loop reads CASSPGRGGFDGYTF. Here the CDR3 DNA reads TGTGCCAGCAGCCCCGGAAGGGGAGGGTTTGACGGCTACACCTTC. The chain has TRBV7-3 and TRBJ1-2; possibly TRBD1 for D (5 bases). The V end was cut by 5 bases, the J end by 8 bases, with 21 bases between. This CDR3 spans 15 amino acids. Germline V gene sequence: CDR1 SGHTA, CDR2 FQGTGA. Full variable domain (outside the CDR3, taken from reference TRBV7-3 and TRBJ1-2): GAGVSQTPSNKVTEKGKYVELRCDPISGHTALYWYRQSLGQGPEFLIYFQGTGAADDSGLPNDRFFAVRPEGSVSTLKIQRTERGDSAVYLCASSPGRGGFDGYTFGSGTRLTVV.

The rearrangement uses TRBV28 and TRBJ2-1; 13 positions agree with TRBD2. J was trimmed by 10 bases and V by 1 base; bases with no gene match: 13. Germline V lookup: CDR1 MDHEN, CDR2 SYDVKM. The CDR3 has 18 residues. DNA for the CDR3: TGTGCCAGCAGTTTATATTCGTGGACTAGCGGGGGCCTCAACGAGCAGTTCTTC. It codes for CASSLYSWTSGGLNEQFF.

The CDR3 sequence is CASSQYIGGGRPQHF. In DNA, the CDR3 is TGCGCCAGCAGCCAGTACATTGGGGGGGGCCGGCCCCAGCATTTT. The chain couples TRBV4-1 to TRBJ1-5; possible D gene TRBD1, 6 bases. Trimming left V 3 bases short and J 9 bases short, with 18 bases between. From germline, CDR1 is MGHRA and CDR2 YSYEKL. The CDR3 runs to 15 residues.

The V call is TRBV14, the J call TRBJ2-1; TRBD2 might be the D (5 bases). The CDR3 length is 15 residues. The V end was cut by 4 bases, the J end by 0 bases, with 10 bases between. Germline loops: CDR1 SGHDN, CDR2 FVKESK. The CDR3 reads CASSPTRRSYNEQFF. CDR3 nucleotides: TGTGCCAGCAGCCCCACTAGGCGCTCCTACAATGAGCAGTTCTTC.